A selection of T cell receptor beta chains follows, all from one sample in a study of neoadjuvant anti-PD-1 for oral cavity cancer. TCRdb keeps only in-frame clones here, not all; method: immunoSEQ multiplex PCR. The sample gives tens of thousands of clones, more than 65% of which show up once; 2.6% is in the top ten. Sequencing used PBMCs, obtained before nivolumab (anti-PD-1) treatment. These receptor sequences come from a person aged 35 to 85 with oral cavity squamous cell carcinoma. CDR3s include the opening cysteine and the closing phenylalanine or tryptophan. Fields, in order: D gene, J gene, clone size, V gene, CDR3 DNA, CDR3 protein. A D gene is named only where the DNA matches it firmly. Where a row states a size, it is once, few, many or the class of an expanded clone; other rows omit it.

d_call: -
j_call: TRBJ1-1
clone_size: -
v_call: TRBV27
cdr3_nt: TGTGCCAGCACTACCGCGAGGGGTTTCACTGAAGCTTTCTTT
cdr3_aa: CASTTARGFTEAFF

d_call: -
j_call: TRBJ2-6
clone_size: -
v_call: TRBV13
cdr3_nt: TGTGCCAGCAGGTACTCTGGGGCCAACGTCCTGACTTTC
cdr3_aa: CASRYSGANVLTF

d_call: -
j_call: TRBJ2-1
clone_size: few
v_call: TRBV11-2
cdr3_nt: TGTGCCAGCAGCTTAGTAAGGGGGAGGGCCGGTAATGAGCAGTTCTTC
cdr3_aa: CASSLVRGRAGNEQFF

d_call: TRBD1
j_call: TRBJ1-4
clone_size: -
v_call: TRBV30
cdr3_nt: TGTGCCTGGGACCTCAGGGGGCGTCTTAATGAAAAACTGTTTTTT
cdr3_aa: CAWDLRGRLNEKLFF

d_call: -
j_call: TRBJ1-2
clone_size: -
v_call: TRBV29-1
cdr3_nt: TGCAGCGTTGAATTCTACGGTTATGGCTACACCTTC
cdr3_aa: CSVEFYGYGYTF

d_call: -
j_call: TRBJ1-5
clone_size: -
v_call: TRBV5-6
cdr3_nt: TGTGCCAGCAGCCTCCGACAGGTCAGGAGCAATCAGCCCCAGCATTTT
cdr3_aa: CASSLRQVRSNQPQHF

d_call: TRBD1
j_call: TRBJ1-2
clone_size: few
v_call: TRBV2
cdr3_nt: TGTGCCAGCAGGAAGGGGACAGCAAGGGACCTCGGGGGCTACACCTTC
cdr3_aa: CASRKGTARDLGGYTF

d_call: TRBD1
j_call: TRBJ1-6
clone_size: -
v_call: TRBV5-5
cdr3_nt: TGTGCCAGCAGCGTGGGACAGGGGGCGACCAATTCACCCCTCCACTTT
cdr3_aa: CASSVGQGATNSPLHF

d_call: -
j_call: TRBJ1-5
clone_size: -
v_call: TRBV7-8
cdr3_nt: TGTGCCAGCAGAAAGGCGTTCGATAGCAATCAGCCCCAGCATTTT
cdr3_aa: CASRKAFDSNQPQHF

d_call: TRBD2
j_call: TRBJ2-7
clone_size: -
v_call: TRBV6-1
cdr3_nt: TGTGCCAGCACCGGACGGGGAGGGGACCCCTACGAGCAGTACTTC
cdr3_aa: CASTGRGGDPYEQYF

d_call: -
j_call: TRBJ2-3
clone_size: -
v_call: TRBV11-3
cdr3_nt: TGTGCCAGCAGCTTCACGGTCCAAAATACGCAGTATTTT
cdr3_aa: CASSFTVQNTQYF

d_call: TRBD1
j_call: TRBJ1-5
clone_size: -
v_call: TRBV28
cdr3_nt: TGTGCCAGCAGGGGACAGATCCTCAATCAGCCCCAGCATTTT
cdr3_aa: CASRGQILNQPQHF

d_call: -
j_call: TRBJ2-7
clone_size: -
v_call: TRBV13
cdr3_nt: TGTGCCAGCAGCCTAGACAGGTGGAGCTCCTACGAGCAGTACTTC
cdr3_aa: CASSLDRWSSYEQYF

d_call: TRBD1
j_call: TRBJ1-4
clone_size: -
v_call: TRBV28
cdr3_nt: TGTGCCAGCAGTTACGGGACAGTCTCTAATGAAAAACTGTTTTTT
cdr3_aa: CASSYGTVSNEKLFF

d_call: -
j_call: TRBJ2-1
clone_size: once
v_call: TRBV7-8
cdr3_nt: TGTGCCAGCAGTCCCGGAGGTTACAATGAGCAGTTCTTC
cdr3_aa: CASSPGGYNEQFF

d_call: -
j_call: TRBJ2-6
clone_size: -
v_call: TRBV13
cdr3_nt: TGTGCCAGCAGCTCCCGAGTTAATGGGGCCAACGTCCTGACTTTC
cdr3_aa: CASSSRVNGANVLTF

d_call: -
j_call: TRBJ1-4
clone_size: -
v_call: TRBV29-1
cdr3_nt: TGCAGCGTTGACCTTAATGAAAAACTGTTTTTT
cdr3_aa: CSVDLNEKLFF

d_call: -
j_call: TRBJ1-3
clone_size: -
v_call: TRBV2
cdr3_nt: TGTGCCAGCAGTGACTTGGGTATCTCTGGAAACACCATATATTTT
cdr3_aa: CASSDLGISGNTIYF

d_call: -
j_call: TRBJ2-1
clone_size: -
v_call: TRBV27
cdr3_nt: TGTGCCAGCAGCCGGGACTCTTACAATGAGCAGTTCTTC
cdr3_aa: CASSRDSYNEQFF

d_call: -
j_call: TRBJ1-1
clone_size: few
v_call: TRBV6-5
cdr3_nt: TGTGCCAGCAGGTCAGGCTGGATCACTGAAGCTTTCTTT
cdr3_aa: CASRSGWITEAFF

d_call: -
j_call: TRBJ1-2
clone_size: -
v_call: TRBV5-1
cdr3_nt: TGCGCCAGCAGCTTGTCGGGGGGCAACTATGGCTACACCTTC
cdr3_aa: CASSLSGGNYGYTF

d_call: -
j_call: TRBJ2-3
clone_size: -
v_call: TRBV28
cdr3_nt: TGTGCCAGCAGTTTCACCGATACGCAGTATTTT
cdr3_aa: CASSFTDTQYF

d_call: TRBD1
j_call: TRBJ2-2
clone_size: -
v_call: TRBV18
cdr3_nt: TGTGCCAGCTCACAACAAACACCGGGACAGGGGGCAAACGGGGAGCTGTTTTTT
cdr3_aa: CASSQQTPGQGANGELFF

d_call: -
j_call: TRBJ1-1
clone_size: -
v_call: TRBV11-2
cdr3_nt: TGTGCCAGCAGCTTTCGGGGCAACACTGAAGCTTTCTTT
cdr3_aa: CASSFRGNTEAFF

d_call: -
j_call: TRBJ2-2
clone_size: -
v_call: TRBV2
cdr3_nt: TGTGCCAGCAGGCGGAGCGTTAGGTTTGGCGCCGGGGAGCTGTTTTTT
cdr3_aa: CASRRSVRFGAGELFF

d_call: -
j_call: TRBJ2-7
clone_size: -
v_call: TRBV25-1
cdr3_nt: TGTGCCAGCAGCCCTTTAAATCCAGGGGAAACCTACGAGCAGTACTTC
cdr3_aa: CASSPLNPGETYEQYF

d_call: TRBD2
j_call: TRBJ2-1
clone_size: -
v_call: TRBV2
cdr3_nt: TGTGCCAGCAGGTCACTAGCGGGGGGTGCCTTAGATGAGCAGTTCTTC
cdr3_aa: CASRSLAGGALDEQFF

d_call: -
j_call: TRBJ2-7
clone_size: -
v_call: TRBV2
cdr3_nt: TGTGCCAGCAGTGGTAAGCGGGCTAGCTCCTACGAGCAGTACTTC
cdr3_aa: CASSGKRASSYEQYF

d_call: -
j_call: TRBJ1-1
clone_size: -
v_call: TRBV7-9
cdr3_nt: TGTGCCAGCAGCCCGGGACCTAACACTGAAGCTTTCTTT
cdr3_aa: CASSPGPNTEAFF

d_call: -
j_call: TRBJ1-2
clone_size: -
v_call: TRBV30
cdr3_nt: TGTGCCTGGACCCTAAACCCGGCCAACTATGGCTACACCTTC
cdr3_aa: CAWTLNPANYGYTF

d_call: TRBD2
j_call: TRBJ2-5
clone_size: few
v_call: TRBV6-1
cdr3_nt: TGTGCCAGCAGTGAGATCCTAGCGGGGGGTTTAGAGACCCAGTACTTC
cdr3_aa: CASSEILAGGLETQYF

d_call: -
j_call: TRBJ1-2
clone_size: -
v_call: TRBV29-1
cdr3_nt: TGCAGCGTTGTGCAGACGACTTATGGCTACACCTTC
cdr3_aa: CSVVQTTYGYTF

d_call: -
j_call: TRBJ1-2
clone_size: few
v_call: TRBV19
cdr3_nt: TGTGCCAGTATAGGCGGGGGAGGAGGCTACACCTTC
cdr3_aa: CASIGGGGGYTF

d_call: -
j_call: TRBJ1-2
clone_size: -
v_call: TRBV7-8
cdr3_nt: TGTGCCAGCAGCGCGACAGGACAGACCTATGGCTACACCTTC
cdr3_aa: CASSATGQTYGYTF

d_call: TRBD1
j_call: TRBJ2-7
clone_size: -
v_call: TRBV2
cdr3_nt: TGTGCCAGCTCAGGGGGCCCAAGCTCCTACGAGCAGTACTTC
cdr3_aa: CASSGGPSSYEQYF

d_call: -
j_call: TRBJ1-1
clone_size: -
v_call: TRBV7-2
cdr3_nt: TGTGCCAGCAGCCCTGGGTGGGGAGGCGCTGAAGCTTTCTTT
cdr3_aa: CASSPGWGGAEAFF

d_call: TRBD2
j_call: TRBJ2-5
clone_size: -
v_call: TRBV2
cdr3_nt: TGTGCCAGCAAAACTAGCGGGGTCGAGACCCAGTACTTC
cdr3_aa: CASKTSGVETQYF

d_call: -
j_call: TRBJ2-1
clone_size: -
v_call: TRBV7-9
cdr3_nt: TGTGCCAGCAGCCCAGCTGACGGGGGAAGCTACAATGAGCAGTTCTTC
cdr3_aa: CASSPADGGSYNEQFF

d_call: TRBD1
j_call: TRBJ2-5
clone_size: -
v_call: TRBV4-2
cdr3_nt: TGTGCCAGCCAACGGGGACAGGGGGCGATGGGACAAGAGACCCAGTACTTC
cdr3_aa: CASQRGQGAMGQETQYF

d_call: -
j_call: TRBJ2-6
clone_size: -
v_call: TRBV27
cdr3_nt: TGTGCCAGCAGCCTCTCTGGGGCCAACGTCCTGACTTTC
cdr3_aa: CASSLSGANVLTF

d_call: -
j_call: TRBJ1-4
clone_size: -
v_call: TRBV27
cdr3_nt: TGTGCCAGCAGTCAAAATGAAAAACTGTTTTTT
cdr3_aa: CASSQNEKLFF

d_call: -
j_call: TRBJ2-1
clone_size: -
v_call: TRBV27
cdr3_nt: TGTGCCAGCAGTTTATCCGACACCTTAGGGTACAATGAGCAGTTCTTC
cdr3_aa: CASSLSDTLGYNEQFF

d_call: TRBD1
j_call: TRBJ1-2
clone_size: -
v_call: TRBV18
cdr3_nt: TGTGCCAGCTCACCACCCCGGGACAGGGTTGCCGGTTCGGGCTATGGCTACACCTTC
cdr3_aa: CASSPPRDRVAGSGYGYTF